These T cell receptor beta chains were read from a single sample in a study of OX40 agonist ivuxolimab in advanced cancers. Data came from immunoSEQ multiplex PCR; TCRdb stores just in-frame clones and leaves some out. In the table there are 65,000 to 95,000 clones, about 88% of which are singletons. The source was CD4+ or CD8+ T cells sorted from blood, collected in a trial of the OX40 agonist ivuxolimab. These receptors came from an adult with an advanced solid tumor such as melanoma, head and neck, liver or kidney cancer. Each CDR3 is given with its conserved first and last residue. The D gene is left open where the match is weak. Expanded clones get a size class; other rows say once, few or many, or leave the size out.

J	D	V	size	DNA	CDR3
TRBJ2-2	.	TRBV10-1	.	TGCGCCAGCAGTGAGTCTAAGAATAGTGATGACACCGGGGAGCTGTTTTTT	CASSESKNSDDTGELFF
TRBJ1-4	TRBD1	TRBV4-3	.	TGCGCCAGCAGCCAAGATAGGGCAGGGGGCGGGGGAGCTAATGAAAAACTGTTTTTT	CASSQDRAGGGGANEKLFF
TRBJ1-2	.	TRBV9	.	TGTGCCAGCAGCCCGCCGGGGCAATTGTTCAACTATGGCTACACCTTC	CASSPPGQLFNYGYTF
TRBJ1-1	.	TRBV5-1	.	TGCGCCAGCAGCTTGGACGAGAACACTGAAGCTTTCTTT	CASSLDENTEAFF
TRBJ1-4	.	TRBV18	.	TGTGCCAGCCTCCGGGGGCTGAATGAAAAACTGTTTTTT	CASLRGLNEKLFF
TRBJ1-1	.	TRBV11-2	.	TGTGCCAGCAGCCTGAGACGGGCAACGGAAGCTTTCTTT	CASSLRRATEAFF
TRBJ1-1	TRBD1	TRBV5-1	.	TGCGCCAGCAGCAACGACAGGGCGAACACTGAAGCTTTCTTT	CASSNDRANTEAFF
TRBJ1-4	.	TRBV11-3	once	TGTGCCAGCAGCCGACAGGTCGGTGAAAAACTGTTTTTT	CASSRQVGEKLFF
TRBJ2-1	.	TRBV4-1	once	TGCGCCAGCAGCCAAGGGAGGGGGCTTTGGTTCTTC	CASSQGRGLWFF
TRBJ2-1	.	TRBV11-2	.	TGTGCCAGCAGTCGGACTCGCTACAATGAGCAGTTCTTC	CASSRTRYNEQFF
TRBJ2-1	.	TRBV5-1	.	TGCGCCAGCAGCCCCCTAGGGGGGGGAACCTACAATGAGCAGTTCTTC	CASSPLGGGTYNEQFF
TRBJ2-7	TRBD1	TRBV6-5	once	TGTGCCAGCAAGACGAAACAGGGGACCTACGAGCAGTACTTC	CASKTKQGTYEQYF
TRBJ2-7	TRBD1	TRBV5-1	.	TGCGCCAGCAGCTTGGCGGGGACAGCGTCCTACGAGCAGTACTTC	CASSLAGTASYEQYF
TRBJ1-2	.	TRBV9	once	TGTGCCAGCAGCCCCCACCGCGGCCTTGACTATGGCTACACCTTC	CASSPHRGLDYGYTF
TRBJ1-1	TRBD1	TRBV19	once	TGTGCCAGTAGTAAACAGGGGGACACTGAAGCTTTCTTT	CASSKQGDTEAFF
TRBJ1-1	.	TRBV7-9	.	TGTGCCAGCAGCTCGGGACTGATGAACACTGAAGCTTTCTTT	CASSSGLMNTEAFF
TRBJ1-2	.	TRBV28	.	TGTGCCAGCACCATAGCAGCTAACTATGGCTACACCTTC	CASTIAANYGYTF
TRBJ2-5	.	TRBV11-2	.	TGTGCCACCGGAGGAGGGGCTCAAGAGACCCAGTACTTC	CATGGGAQETQYF
TRBJ2-6	.	TRBV25-1	.	TGTGCCAGCTCATCTGGGGCCAACGTCCTGACTTTC	CASSSGANVLTF
TRBJ2-2	.	TRBV7-8	.	TGTGCCAGCAGTAGGTCGTCCGGGGAGCTGTTTTTT	CASSRSSGELFF
TRBJ1-1	.	TRBV7-2	.	TGTGCCAGCGCGACAGTGAGGGGGAGCGCTGAAGCTTTCTTT	CASATVRGSAEAFF
TRBJ2-7	.	TRBV18	once	TGTGCCAGCTCACCAAGACAGGGGAGGGACGAGCAGTACTTC	CASSPRQGRDEQYF
TRBJ1-1	.	TRBV5-1	.	TGCGCCAGCAGCTTGGGGGAGGGCCGGACTGAAGCTTTCTTT	CASSLGEGRTEAFF
TRBJ2-6	.	TRBV9	.	TGTGCCAGCAGCGCGAGAGTTACTGGGGCCAACGTCCTGACTTTC	CASSARVTGANVLTF
TRBJ2-5	TRBD1	TRBV28	.	TGTGCCAGCAGTCCGGACAGGGGAGGGCAAGAGACCCAGTACTTC	CASSPDRGGQETQYF
TRBJ2-2	TRBD1	TRBV5-1	.	TGCGCCAGCAGTTCCGGACAGGGAATATTCTATTTT	CASSSGQGIFYF
TRBJ1-2	.	TRBV25-1	many	TGTGCCAGCAGTGACGGGCGCTATGGCTACACCTTC	CASSDGRYGYTF
TRBJ1-2	TRBD1	TRBV5-1	.	TGCGCCAGCAGACCTAGACAGGGGAAGGACTATGGCTACACCTTC	CASRPRQGKDYGYTF